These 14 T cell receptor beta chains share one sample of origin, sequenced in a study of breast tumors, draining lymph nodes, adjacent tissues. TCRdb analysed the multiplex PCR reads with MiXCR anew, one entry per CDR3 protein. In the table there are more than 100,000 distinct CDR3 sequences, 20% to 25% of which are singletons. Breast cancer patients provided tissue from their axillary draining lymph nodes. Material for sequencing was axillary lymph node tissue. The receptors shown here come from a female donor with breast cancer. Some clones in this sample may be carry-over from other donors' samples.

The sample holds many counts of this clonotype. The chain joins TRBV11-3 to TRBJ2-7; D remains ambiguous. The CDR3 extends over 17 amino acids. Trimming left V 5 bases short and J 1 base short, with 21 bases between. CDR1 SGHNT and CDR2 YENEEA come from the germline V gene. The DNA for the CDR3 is TGTGCCAGCAGCCTATTAGCTCACCCCCCCAATTCCTACGAGCAGTACTTC. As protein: CASSLLAHPPNSYEQYF.

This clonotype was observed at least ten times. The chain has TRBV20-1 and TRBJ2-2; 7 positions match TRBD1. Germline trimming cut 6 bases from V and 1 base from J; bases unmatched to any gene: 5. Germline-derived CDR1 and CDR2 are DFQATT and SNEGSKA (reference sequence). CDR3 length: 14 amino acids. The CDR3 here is CSARGQQNTGELFF. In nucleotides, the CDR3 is TGCAGTGCAAGGGGACAGCAGAACACCGGGGAGCTGTTTTTT.

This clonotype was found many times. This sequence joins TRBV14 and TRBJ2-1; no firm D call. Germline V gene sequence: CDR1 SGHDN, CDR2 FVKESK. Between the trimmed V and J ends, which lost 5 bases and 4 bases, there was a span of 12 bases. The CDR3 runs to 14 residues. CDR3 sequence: CASSRAGYYNEQFF. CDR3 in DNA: TGTGCCAGCAGCAGGGCAGGTTATTACAATGAGCAGTTCTTC.

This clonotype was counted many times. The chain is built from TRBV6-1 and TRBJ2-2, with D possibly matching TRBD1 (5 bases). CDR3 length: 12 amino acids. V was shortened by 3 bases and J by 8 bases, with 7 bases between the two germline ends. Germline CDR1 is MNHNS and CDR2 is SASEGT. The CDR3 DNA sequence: TGTGCCAGCAGTGACAGGGTTGGGGAGCTGTTTTTT. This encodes CASSDRVGELFF.

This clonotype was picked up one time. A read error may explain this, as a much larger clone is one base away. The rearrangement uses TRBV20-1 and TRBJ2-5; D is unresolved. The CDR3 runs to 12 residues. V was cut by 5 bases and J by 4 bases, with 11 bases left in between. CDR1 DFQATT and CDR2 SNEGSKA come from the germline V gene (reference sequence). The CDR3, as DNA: TGCAGTGCTCGGCCCCACCGAGAGACCCAGTACTTC. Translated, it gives CSARPHRETQYF.

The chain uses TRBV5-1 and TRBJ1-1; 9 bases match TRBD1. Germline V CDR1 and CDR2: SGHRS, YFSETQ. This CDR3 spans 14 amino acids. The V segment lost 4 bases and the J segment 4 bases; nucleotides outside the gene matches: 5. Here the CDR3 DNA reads TGCGCCAGCAGCGAGACAGGGGGGGGCACTGAAGCTTTCTTT. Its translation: CASSETGGGTEAFF.

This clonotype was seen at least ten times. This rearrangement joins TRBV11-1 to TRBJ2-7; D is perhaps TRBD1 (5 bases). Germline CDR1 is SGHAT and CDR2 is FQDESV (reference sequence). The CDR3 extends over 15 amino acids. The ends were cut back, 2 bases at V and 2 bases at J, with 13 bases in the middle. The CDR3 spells CASSLSPQETYEQYF. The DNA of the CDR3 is TGTGCCAGCAGCTTATCCCCACAGGAAACCTACGAGCAGTACTTC.

In DNA form, the CDR3 reads TGTGCCAGCAGCCAAGATAGACAGCGGGAGCAGTTCTTC. Its translation is CASSQDRQREQFF. The V call is TRBV4-2, the J call TRBJ2-1, with D possibly called TRBD1 or TRBD2 (5 bases each). The V gene lost 0 bases and the J gene lost 10 bases, with 10 bases spanning the gap. Germline loops: CDR1 LGHNA, CDR2 YNFKEQ. CDR3 length equals 13 residues.

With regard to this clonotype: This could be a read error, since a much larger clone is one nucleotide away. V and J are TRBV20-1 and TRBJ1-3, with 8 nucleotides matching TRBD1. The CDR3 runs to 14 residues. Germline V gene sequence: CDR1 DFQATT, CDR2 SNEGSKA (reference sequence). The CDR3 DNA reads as TGCAGTGCAGTCAGGGGGCTCTCTGGAAACACCATAGATTTT. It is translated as CSAVRGLSGNTIDF.

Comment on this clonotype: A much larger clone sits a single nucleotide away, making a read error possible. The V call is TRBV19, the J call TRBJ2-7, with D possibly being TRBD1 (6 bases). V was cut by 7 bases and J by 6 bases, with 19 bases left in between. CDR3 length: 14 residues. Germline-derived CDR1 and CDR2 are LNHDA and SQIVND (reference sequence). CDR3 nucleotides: TGTGCCAGTAATATGACATTACAGGGTGGCGAGCAGTACTTC. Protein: CASNMTLQGGEQYF. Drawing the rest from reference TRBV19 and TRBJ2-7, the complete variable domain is DGGITQSPKYLFRKEGQNVTLSCEQNLNHDAMYWYRQDPGQGLRLIYYSQIVNDFQKGDIAEGYSVSREKKESFPLTVTSAQKNPTAFYLCASNMTLQGGEQYFGPGTRLTVT.

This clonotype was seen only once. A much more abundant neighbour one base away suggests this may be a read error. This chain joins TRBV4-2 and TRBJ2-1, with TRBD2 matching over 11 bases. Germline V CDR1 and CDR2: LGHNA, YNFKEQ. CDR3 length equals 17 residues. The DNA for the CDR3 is TGTGCCAGCAGCCAACACAAGACTAGCGGGAAATACAATGAGCGGTTCTTC. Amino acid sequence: CASSQHKTSGKYNERFF.

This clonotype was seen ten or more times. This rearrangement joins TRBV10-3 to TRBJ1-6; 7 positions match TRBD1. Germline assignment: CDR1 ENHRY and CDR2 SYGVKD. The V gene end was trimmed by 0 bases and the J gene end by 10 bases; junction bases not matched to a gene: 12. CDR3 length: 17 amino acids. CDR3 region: CAISESGGGGPWSPLHF. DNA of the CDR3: TGTGCCATCAGTGAGTCCGGGGGAGGGGGCCCATGGTCACCCCTCCACTTT.

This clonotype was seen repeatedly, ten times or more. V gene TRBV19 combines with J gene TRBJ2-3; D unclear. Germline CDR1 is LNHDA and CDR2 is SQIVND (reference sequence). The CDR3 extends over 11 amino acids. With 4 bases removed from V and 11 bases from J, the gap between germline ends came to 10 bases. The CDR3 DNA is TGTGCCAGTAGTACCGCCAGTGGGCAGTATTTT. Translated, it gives CASSTASGQYF.

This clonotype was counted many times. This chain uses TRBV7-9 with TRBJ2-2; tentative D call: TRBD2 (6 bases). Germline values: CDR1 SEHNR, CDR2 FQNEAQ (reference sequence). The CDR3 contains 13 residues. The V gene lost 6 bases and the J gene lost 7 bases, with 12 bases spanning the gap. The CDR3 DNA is TGTGCCAGCAGAAAGACCGGGGGCGGGGAGCTGTTTTTT. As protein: CASRKTGGGELFF.